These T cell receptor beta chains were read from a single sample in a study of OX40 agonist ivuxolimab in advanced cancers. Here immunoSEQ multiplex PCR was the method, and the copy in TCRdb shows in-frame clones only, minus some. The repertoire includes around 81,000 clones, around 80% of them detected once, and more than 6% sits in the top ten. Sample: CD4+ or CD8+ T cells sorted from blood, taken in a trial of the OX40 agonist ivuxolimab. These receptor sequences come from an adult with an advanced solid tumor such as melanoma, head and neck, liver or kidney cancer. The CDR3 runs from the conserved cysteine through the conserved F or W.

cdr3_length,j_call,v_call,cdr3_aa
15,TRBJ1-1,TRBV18,CASSPFDRVDTEAFF
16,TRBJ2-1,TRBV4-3,CASSQGYRGAYNEQFF
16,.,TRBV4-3,CASSQDSSYYNYEQYF
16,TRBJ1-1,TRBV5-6,CASSWKTGTANTEAFF
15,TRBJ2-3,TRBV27,CASSFGRTSTDTQYF
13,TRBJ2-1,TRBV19,CASSMYGNNEQFF
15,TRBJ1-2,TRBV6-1,CASRLGGQGPGGYTF
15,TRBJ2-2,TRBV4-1,CASTQFEGASGELFF
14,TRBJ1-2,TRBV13,CASSSQYGNYGYTF
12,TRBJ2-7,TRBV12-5,CASGLNSYEQYF
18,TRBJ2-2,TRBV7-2,CASSLIGSIAGDPGELFF
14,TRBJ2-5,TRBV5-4,CASSLEGLGETQYF
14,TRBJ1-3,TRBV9,CASTVGGTGNTIYF
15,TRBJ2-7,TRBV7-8,CASRPFGGSSYEQYF
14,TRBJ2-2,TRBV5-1,CASSFGGGTGELFF
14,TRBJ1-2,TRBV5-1,CASSPAEEGLGYTF
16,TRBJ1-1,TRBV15,CATSRGRGRVNTEAFF
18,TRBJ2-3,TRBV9,CASSKTSGYRYVADTQYF
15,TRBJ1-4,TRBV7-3,CASSVTVAGNEKLFF
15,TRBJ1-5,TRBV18,CASSPPGGGNQPQHF
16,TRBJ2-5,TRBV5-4,CASSLGTSGPQETQYF